This TCR beta chain was found in a study of CD8 T cells in ankylosing spondylitis. Findings and limits, study-wide: Several highly homologous variants made up a TCR beta motif, and this motif appeared characteristic of ankylosing spondylitis blood. In synovial fluid and blood from reactive arthritis, some motif variants were previously reported. With a CD8+ phenotype, disease-linked clones were relatively rare in peripheral blood.

Quantitative 5'-RACE was performed with molecular barcodes, and it yielded the TCR beta libraries. In TCRdb, the 5' RACE reads were re-called with MiXCR into one record per CDR3 protein. The profile shows about 800,000 distinct CDR3 sequences, about 10% of them singletons. The CDR3 extends over 11 amino acids. Looked up from germline, CDR1 is LGHDT and CDR2 is YNNKEL (reference sequence). V was cut by 5 bases and J by 8 bases, with 6 bases left in between. In regard to this clonotype: Its antigen is not known.

Sequenced: blood, either unsorted or a sorted T cell fraction (not recorded which). This chain connects TRBV3-1 to TRBJ1-4; D call uncertain. This TCR came from a male donor with ankylosing spondylitis. CDR3: CASSNGEKLFF. The CDR3 bases are TGTGCCAGCAGCAATGGGGAAAAACTGTTTTTT.